The rows below give T cell receptor beta chains drawn from one sample of a study of T cell clonotyping in hematopoietic cell transplantation. Assay: immunoSEQ multiplex PCR; the TCRdb copy retains only in-frame clones and omits some. The sample contains some 13,000 clones, 65% to 85% of which appear only once. Specimen: peripheral blood mononuclear cells, collected before stem cell transplant. The receptors were sampled from a man aged 55 to 70 with acute myeloid leukemia. Some clones in this sample may be carry-over from other donors' samples. The CDR3 runs from the conserved cysteine through the conserved F or W. The D gene is left open where the match is weak. Size is omitted from some rows. Given values are once, few, many or a class for expanded clones.

J gene: TRBJ1-1; D gene: .; V gene: TRBV6-5; clone size: .; CDR3 DNA: TGTGCCAGCAGTTTGGGGGGGCTAGGGGTGTATCAAGCTTTCTTT; CDR3 protein: CASSLGGLGVYQAFF
J gene: TRBJ2-5; D gene: TRBD2; V gene: TRBV30; clone size: .; CDR3 DNA: TGTGCCTGGAGTACCCAAGTGGGGGGGGGTGAGACCCAGTACTTC; CDR3 protein: CAWSTQVGGGETQYF
J gene: TRBJ1-4; D gene: .; V gene: TRBV5-1; clone size: .; CDR3 DNA: TGCGCCAGCAGCTTGGACAGTTCTAATGGCGAAGTGTTTTTT; CDR3 protein: CASSLDSSNGEVFF
J gene: TRBJ1-2; D gene: .; V gene: TRBV4-1; clone size: .; CDR3 DNA: TGCGCCAGCAGCCAAGATCACCGGGACACAGTTAGCTATGGCTACACCTTC; CDR3 protein: CASSQDHRDTVSYGYTF
J gene: TRBJ2-5; D gene: TRBD1; V gene: TRBV2; clone size: .; CDR3 DNA: TGTGCCAGCACCAAAGAGGGGCAGGGGGCAGAGACCCAGTACTTC; CDR3 protein: CASTKEGQGAETQYF
J gene: TRBJ1-1; D gene: .; V gene: TRBV5-5; clone size: .; CDR3 DNA: TGTGCCAGCAGCTGGGCCCCGAGTAACACTGAAGCTTTCTTT; CDR3 protein: CASSWAPSNTEAFF
J gene: TRBJ2-3; D gene: .; V gene: TRBV6-6; clone size: few; CDR3 DNA: TGTGCCAGCAGTTACCGATTCACCTTTGCAGATACGCAGTATTTT; CDR3 protein: CASSYRFTFADTQYF
J gene: TRBJ2-7; D gene: .; V gene: TRBV6-5; clone size: .; CDR3 DNA: TGTGCCACCCGACGGGTCTGGAATGAGGGCGAGCAGTACTTC; CDR3 protein: CATRRVWNEGEQYF
J gene: TRBJ2-2; D gene: .; V gene: TRBV5-1; clone size: .; CDR3 DNA: TGCGCCAGCAGCTTCGGGGGCAGCGGCACCGGGGAGCTGTTTTTT; CDR3 protein: CASSFGGSGTGELFF
J gene: TRBJ1-1; D gene: .; V gene: TRBV14; clone size: .; CDR3 DNA: TGTGCCAGCAGCTCCCAACCGAACACTGAAGCTTTCTTT; CDR3 protein: CASSSQPNTEAFF
J gene: TRBJ2-2; D gene: TRBD2; V gene: TRBV9; clone size: .; CDR3 DNA: TGTGCCAGCAGCATAAGCGGGAGTCGTAACACCGGGGAGCTGTTTTTT; CDR3 protein: CASSISGSRNTGELFF
J gene: TRBJ1-2; D gene: .; V gene: TRBV30; clone size: .; CDR3 DNA: TGTGCCTGGAGTGGGGGGCTCGGCTACACCTTC; CDR3 protein: CAWSGGLGYTF
J gene: TRBJ2-3; D gene: .; V gene: TRBV6-5; clone size: .; CDR3 DNA: TGTGCCAGCAGTTTACAGAGCACAGATACGCAGTATTTT; CDR3 protein: CASSLQSTDTQYF
J gene: TRBJ1-5; D gene: .; V gene: TRBV4-3; clone size: .; CDR3 DNA: TGCGCCAGCAGCCAAGTACCGGAGAATCAGCCCCAGCATTTT; CDR3 protein: CASSQVPENQPQHF
J gene: TRBJ1-3; D gene: .; V gene: TRBV4-3; clone size: .; CDR3 DNA: TGCGCCAGCAGCCAAGGGTCGTCAGCTGGAAACACCATATATTTT; CDR3 protein: CASSQGSSAGNTIYF
J gene: TRBJ1-1; D gene: TRBD1; V gene: TRBV27; clone size: .; CDR3 DNA: TGTGCCAGCAGCCCCGGGACAGCCACTGAAGCTTTCTTT; CDR3 protein: CASSPGTATEAFF
J gene: TRBJ2-1; D gene: .; V gene: TRBV4-1; clone size: .; CDR3 DNA: TGCGCCAGCAGCCAAGATCTGGCGGGTTACAGCTCCTACAATGAGCAGTTCTTC; CDR3 protein: CASSQDLAGYSSYNEQFF
J gene: TRBJ2-5; D gene: .; V gene: TRBV6-1; clone size: .; CDR3 DNA: TGTGCCAGCAGTCGTGGGGGGGCAGGACAGACCCAGTACTTC; CDR3 protein: CASSRGGAGQTQYF
J gene: TRBJ1-2; D gene: .; V gene: TRBV18; clone size: .; CDR3 DNA: TGTGCCAGCTCCGCTCCTTCTAGTGGCTACACCTTC; CDR3 protein: CASSAPSSGYTF
J gene: TRBJ2-7; D gene: .; V gene: TRBV5-6; clone size: .; CDR3 DNA: TGTGCCAGCAGCTTTTACAGCCACTACGAGCAGTACTTC; CDR3 protein: CASSFYSHYEQYF
J gene: TRBJ2-7; D gene: .; V gene: TRBV7-2; clone size: once; CDR3 DNA: TGTGCCAGCAGAGAGCTCGGGGACCCGATTAGAGAGCAGTACTTC; CDR3 protein: CASRELGDPIREQYF
J gene: TRBJ2-1; D gene: .; V gene: TRBV9; clone size: .; CDR3 DNA: TGTGCCAGCAGGAGCGGGTCCTACAATGAGCAGTTCTTC; CDR3 protein: CASRSGSYNEQFF
J gene: TRBJ2-1; D gene: TRBD1; V gene: TRBV27; clone size: few; CDR3 DNA: TGTGCCAGCGCTCCTTCAGGGGGCAATGAGCAGTTCTTC; CDR3 protein: CASAPSGGNEQFF
J gene: TRBJ1-4; D gene: TRBD1; V gene: TRBV5-5; clone size: .; CDR3 DNA: TGTGCCAGCAGCCTCTGGGACAGGGGAGGCGAAAAACTGTTTTTT; CDR3 protein: CASSLWDRGGEKLFF
J gene: TRBJ1-2; D gene: .; V gene: TRBV15; clone size: .; CDR3 DNA: TGTGCCACCAGCAGACATGACAGTTTTAAGGGCTACACCTTC; CDR3 protein: CATSRHDSFKGYTF
J gene: TRBJ2-2; D gene: .; V gene: TRBV9; clone size: .; CDR3 DNA: TGTGCCAGCAGCCCCCCCAAGAACACCGGGGAGCTGTTTTTT; CDR3 protein: CASSPPKNTGELFF
J gene: TRBJ1-5; D gene: .; V gene: TRBV30; clone size: .; CDR3 DNA: TGTGCCTGGAGTGAGGCGGTCGGGAGCAATCAGCCCCAGCATTTT; CDR3 protein: CAWSEAVGSNQPQHF
J gene: TRBJ2-1; D gene: .; V gene: TRBV5-6; clone size: .; CDR3 DNA: TGTGCCAGCAGCTTGGTGGTGTCTGCCCCGGCCTACAATGAGCAGTTCTTC; CDR3 protein: CASSLVVSAPAYNEQFF
J gene: TRBJ1-4; D gene: TRBD1; V gene: TRBV7-8; clone size: .; CDR3 DNA: TGTGCCAGCAGCTCCTCAGGGGGCTCTCGCTTTGGTGAAAAACTGTTTTTT; CDR3 protein: CASSSSGGSRFGEKLFF
J gene: TRBJ2-3; D gene: TRBD2; V gene: TRBV7-6; clone size: .; CDR3 DNA: TGTGCCAGCAGCTTGGGCGGGGGGGCCGGAGATACGCAGTATTTT; CDR3 protein: CASSLGGGAGDTQYF
J gene: TRBJ2-2; D gene: .; V gene: TRBV27; clone size: few; CDR3 DNA: TGTGCCAGCAGTTTAGGCAGGTCCGGGGAGCTGTTTTTT; CDR3 protein: CASSLGRSGELFF
J gene: TRBJ2-7; D gene: TRBD1; V gene: TRBV9; clone size: .; CDR3 DNA: TGTGCCAGCAGCGCGGACACAGGGGACGAGCAGTACTTC; CDR3 protein: CASSADTGDEQYF
J gene: TRBJ1-5; D gene: TRBD1; V gene: TRBV6-5; clone size: .; CDR3 DNA: TGTGCCAGCAGTTACTCAGGACAGGGAAATCAGCCCCAGCATTTT; CDR3 protein: CASSYSGQGNQPQHF
J gene: TRBJ1-2; D gene: TRBD1; V gene: TRBV6-5; clone size: .; CDR3 DNA: TGTGCCAGCAGTTACTTGCCGGGACAGGGGATTGGCTACACCTTC; CDR3 protein: CASSYLPGQGIGYTF
J gene: TRBJ2-7; D gene: TRBD1; V gene: TRBV30; clone size: .; CDR3 DNA: TGTGCCTGGACAGGGGGCTACGAGCAGTACTTC; CDR3 protein: CAWTGGYEQYF
J gene: TRBJ2-7; D gene: .; V gene: TRBV30; clone size: .; CDR3 DNA: TGTGCCTGGAGTCCGGGCTTGTACGAGCAGTACTTC; CDR3 protein: CAWSPGLYEQYF
J gene: TRBJ1-2; D gene: .; V gene: TRBV19; clone size: .; CDR3 DNA: TGTGCCAGTAGTATCGGGGGCAGGTGGTATGGCTACACCTTC; CDR3 protein: CASSIGGRWYGYTF
J gene: TRBJ1-1; D gene: .; V gene: TRBV2; clone size: .; CDR3 DNA: TGTGCCAGCAGTGTAAGTGGGAGTCACACTGAAGCTTTCTTT; CDR3 protein: CASSVSGSHTEAFF
J gene: TRBJ2-3; D gene: TRBD2; V gene: TRBV9; clone size: .; CDR3 DNA: TGTGCCAGCAGCGTAGCTAGCGGGGGGTCAGATACGCAGTATTTT; CDR3 protein: CASSVASGGSDTQYF
J gene: TRBJ1-3; D gene: .; V gene: TRBV9; clone size: .; CDR3 DNA: TGTGCCAGCAGCGTAGATGCCAGTTGGGGAAACACCATATATTTT; CDR3 protein: CASSVDASWGNTIYF
J gene: TRBJ1-5; D gene: .; V gene: TRBV6-1; clone size: few; CDR3 DNA: TGTGCCAGCAGTGAAAGAAGTAGCAATCAGCCCCAGCATTTT; CDR3 protein: CASSERSSNQPQHF
J gene: TRBJ2-5; D gene: TRBD2; V gene: TRBV9; clone size: .; CDR3 DNA: TGTGCCAGCAGCCTTGCGGGGGGGGAGACCCAGTACTTC; CDR3 protein: CASSLAGGETQYF
J gene: TRBJ1-4; D gene: .; V gene: TRBV29-1; clone size: .; CDR3 DNA: TGCAGCGTTGAGAAGACAGGAACCGGAAAACTGTTTTTT; CDR3 protein: CSVEKTGTGKLFF
J gene: TRBJ2-1; D gene: TRBD2; V gene: TRBV30; clone size: .; CDR3 DNA: TGTGCCTGGAAACGAGCGGGGGAGCAGTTCTTC; CDR3 protein: CAWKRAGEQFF
J gene: TRBJ1-2; D gene: .; V gene: TRBV5-5; clone size: .; CDR3 DNA: TGTGCCAGCAGTTTTGAAGGCAGATCTTATGGCTACACCTTC; CDR3 protein: CASSFEGRSYGYTF
J gene: TRBJ1-3; D gene: .; V gene: TRBV7-2; clone size: .; CDR3 DNA: TGTGCCAGCCTGGGGGTTTCCGGAAACACCATATATTTT; CDR3 protein: CASLGVSGNTIYF
J gene: TRBJ2-7; D gene: TRBD2; V gene: TRBV6-1; clone size: .; CDR3 DNA: TGTGCCAGCAGTGAAGCGGGAGGGGCGGGCTACGAGCAGTACTTC; CDR3 protein: CASSEAGGAGYEQYF
J gene: TRBJ1-6; D gene: .; V gene: TRBV9; clone size: .; CDR3 DNA: TGTGCCAGCAGCAAAGTGAGCTCACAGTCCAATAATTCACCCCTCCACTTT; CDR3 protein: CASSKVSSQSNNSPLHF
J gene: TRBJ1-1; D gene: TRBD1; V gene: TRBV4-3; clone size: .; CDR3 DNA: TGCGCCAGCAGCCGAGAGTACAGGGGCGACACTGAAGCTTTCTTT; CDR3 protein: CASSREYRGDTEAFF
J gene: TRBJ2-7; D gene: TRBD2; V gene: TRBV7-9; clone size: .; CDR3 DNA: TGTGCCAGCAGCCCCCCACTAGCGGGGGACTACGAGCAGTACTTC; CDR3 protein: CASSPPLAGDYEQYF
J gene: TRBJ2-1; D gene: TRBD2; V gene: TRBV13; clone size: .; CDR3 DNA: TGTGCCAGCAGCTTAATGGAGACTAGCGACGACAATGAGCAGTTCTTC; CDR3 protein: CASSLMETSDDNEQFF
J gene: TRBJ2-3; D gene: .; V gene: TRBV27; clone size: .; CDR3 DNA: TGTGCCAGCAGTGGGGGGGCCCTCACAGATACGCAGTATTTT; CDR3 protein: CASSGGALTDTQYF
J gene: TRBJ2-7; D gene: .; V gene: TRBV11-2; clone size: .; CDR3 DNA: TGTGCCAGCAGCTTAGATCACGGCTCCTACGAGCAGTACTTC; CDR3 protein: CASSLDHGSYEQYF